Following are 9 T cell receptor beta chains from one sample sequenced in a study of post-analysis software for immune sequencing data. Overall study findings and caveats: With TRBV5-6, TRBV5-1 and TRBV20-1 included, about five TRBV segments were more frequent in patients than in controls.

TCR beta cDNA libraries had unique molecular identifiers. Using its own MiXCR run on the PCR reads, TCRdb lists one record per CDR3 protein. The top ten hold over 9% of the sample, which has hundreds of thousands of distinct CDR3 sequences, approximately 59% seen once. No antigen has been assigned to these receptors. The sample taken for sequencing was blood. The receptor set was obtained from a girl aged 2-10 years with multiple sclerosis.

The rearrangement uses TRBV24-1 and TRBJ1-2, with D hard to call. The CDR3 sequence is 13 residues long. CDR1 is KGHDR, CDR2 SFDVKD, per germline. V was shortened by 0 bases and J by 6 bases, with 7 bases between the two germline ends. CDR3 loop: CATSDLSGNGYTF. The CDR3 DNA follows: TGTGCCACCAGTGATTTGTCGGGGAATGGCTACACCTTC.

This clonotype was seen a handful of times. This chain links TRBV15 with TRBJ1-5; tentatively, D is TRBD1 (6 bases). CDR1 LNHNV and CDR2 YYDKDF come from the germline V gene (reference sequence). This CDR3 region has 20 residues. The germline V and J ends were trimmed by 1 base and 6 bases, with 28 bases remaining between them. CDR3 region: CATSRAANILQGEALQPQHF. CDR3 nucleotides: TGTGCCACCAGCAGAGCCGCTAATATTCTACAGGGAGAGGCACTTCAGCCCCAGCATTTT.

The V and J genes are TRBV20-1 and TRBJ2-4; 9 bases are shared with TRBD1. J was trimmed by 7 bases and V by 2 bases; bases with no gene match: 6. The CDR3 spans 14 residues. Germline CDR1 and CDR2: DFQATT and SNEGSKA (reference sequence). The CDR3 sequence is CSARRGQGGNIQYF. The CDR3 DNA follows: TGCAGTGCTAGAAGGGGACAGGGTGGGAACATTCAGTACTTC.

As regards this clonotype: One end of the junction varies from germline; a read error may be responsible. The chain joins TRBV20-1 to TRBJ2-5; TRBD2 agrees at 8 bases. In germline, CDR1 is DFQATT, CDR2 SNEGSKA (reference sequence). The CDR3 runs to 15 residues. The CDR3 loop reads CSARDDRAGEEAQYF. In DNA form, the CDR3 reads TGCAGTGCTAGAGACGACAGAGCGGGGGAAGAGGCCCAGTACTTC.

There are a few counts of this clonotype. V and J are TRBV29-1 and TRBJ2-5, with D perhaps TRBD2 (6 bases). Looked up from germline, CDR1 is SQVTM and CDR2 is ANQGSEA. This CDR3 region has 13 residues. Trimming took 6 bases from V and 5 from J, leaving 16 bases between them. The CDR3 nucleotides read TGCAGCGTGTCGGAGGGTATGTGGGAGACCCAGTACTTC. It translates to CSVSEGMWETQYF.

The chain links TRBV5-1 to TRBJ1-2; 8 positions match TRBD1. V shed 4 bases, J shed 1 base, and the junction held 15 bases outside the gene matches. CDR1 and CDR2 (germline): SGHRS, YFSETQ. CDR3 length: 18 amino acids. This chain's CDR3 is CASSPLNLLGQDNYGYTF. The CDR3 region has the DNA TGCGCCAGCAGCCCCCTTAATCTATTGGGACAGGATAACTATGGCTACACCTTC.

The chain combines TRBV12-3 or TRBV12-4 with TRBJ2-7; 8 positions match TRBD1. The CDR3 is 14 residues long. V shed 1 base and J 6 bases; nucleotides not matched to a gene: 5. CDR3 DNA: TGTGCCAGCAGTTTAGGACAGGGGCTAAGCGAGCAGTACTTC. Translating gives CASSLGQGLSEQYF.

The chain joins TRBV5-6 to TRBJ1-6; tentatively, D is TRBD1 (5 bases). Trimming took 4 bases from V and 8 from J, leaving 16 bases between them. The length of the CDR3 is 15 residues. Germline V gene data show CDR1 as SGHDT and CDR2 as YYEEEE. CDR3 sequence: CASSPMSGLYSPLHF. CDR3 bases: TGTGCCAGCAGCCCGATGTCGGGGCTATATTCACCCCTCCACTTT. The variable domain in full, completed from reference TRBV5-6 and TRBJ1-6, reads DAGVTQSPTHLIKTRGQQVTLRCSPKSGHDTVSWYQQALGQGPQFIFQYYEEEERQRGNFPDRFSGHQFPNYSSELNVNALLLGDSALYLCASSPMSGLYSPLHFGNGTRLTVT.

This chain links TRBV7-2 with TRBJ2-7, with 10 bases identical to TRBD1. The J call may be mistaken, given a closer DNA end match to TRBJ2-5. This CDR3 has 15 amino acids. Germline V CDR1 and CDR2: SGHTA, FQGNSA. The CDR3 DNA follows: TGTGCCAGCAGTTTGCCGTGGGACAGGGGCAAGACCCAGTACTTC. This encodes CASSLPWDRGKTQYF.